This T cell receptor (beta chain) came from a study of shared clonotypes between healthy human individuals. A word on this clone: Antigen specificity is unknown.

Findings of the study overall: Naive CD4 clonotype sharing across four donors was 4% to 5%.

Using immunoSEQ multiplex PCR, the repertoire was profiled, and TCRdb retains in-frame clones only, with some absent. The sample consists of about 990,000 clones, approximately 80% of them appearing once. Germline assignment: CDR1 SGDLS and CDR2 YYNGEE. J gave up 6 bases and V 2 bases, and 4 bases lay outside the gene matches. The CDR3 is made up of 14 amino acids. The clonotype was recovered from a man younger than 35 in good health. Some clones in this sample may be carry-over from other donors' samples. The sample comprised memory CD4+ T cells from PBMCs. The subset: CD45RA-negative fraction. The chain has TRBV9 and TRBJ2-2; 7 bases agree with TRBD1. For the CDR3, the DNA is TGTGCCAGCAGCGTTAGGACAGGCGCCGGGGAGCTGTTTTTT. It specifies CASSVRTGAGELFF.